This T cell receptor (beta chain) was identified during a study (dated by TCRdb to 2013 to 2016). Regarding the research as a whole: The study examined whether tumor-infiltrating Tregs in breast cancer are drawn from blood Tregs or arise in situ by conversion from other CD4+ T cell subsets. Study-wide conclusions, independent of this receptor: The validation in the larger cohort was limited to a single TCR beta V-J rearrangement instead of whole repertoires. The TCR alpha and beta sequences of tumor-infiltrating Tregs showed the greatest overlap with tumor naive CD4+ T cells, followed by blood naive CD4+ T cells. Tumor memory CD4+ T cell TCR gene usage clustered with blood and lymph node memory CD4+ cells and lymph node naive CD4+ cells.

On this clonotype: No cognate antigen has been identified for it. No base qualities exist here, and no much larger clone lies one base off it.

Memory CD4+ T cells were isolated as CD4+CD45RO+CD25- cells. Tregs, naive and memory CD4+ T cells from tumor, blood and ipsilateral draining lymph nodes of about 5 breast cancer patients underwent full-length TCR alpha and beta sequencing. Tumor tissue and lymph nodes obtained from ipsilateral axillary dissection were perfused with PBS, minced and then digested with collagenase I and hyaluronidase. Ficoll density gradient centrifugation was used to isolate mononuclear cells from lymph nodes or from 40 to 50 ml of peripheral blood. Sorted cell populations were confirmed by FACS to exceed 90% purity. Amplification of full-length TCR variable regions was done by 5' RACE PCR using constant-region reverse primers, and this step was followed by semi-nested PCR with Nested Universal Primer A. The ReliaPrep RNA Cell Miniprep System was used to extract total RNA, which was then reverse transcribed into 5'RACE-ready cDNA with the SMARTer RACE 5'/3' Kit. An Illumina MiSeq was used to sequence the full-length TCR alpha and beta libraries, which had been barcoded with multiplex adaptors. Processing in the source paper ran as follows. For each of nine subset-tissue groups, sequencing data from the five patients were combined, and the groups were compared by unsupervised clustering of TCR gene usage. The Morisita-Horn index was used to calculate repertoire similarity, with shared sequences weighted according to their contribution to each repertoire. TCRdb reprocessing: public reads trimmed at Q25 with fastp, clones called with MiXCR, in-frame beta chains kept. All rows with the same CDR3 protein become a single entry with the most common DNA and genes. TCRdb, not the original authors, processed these V and J calls. The sample profile shows 62,000 or so distinct CDR3 sequences; 20% to 25% of them were found once. Approximately 3.1% of the sample is in the top ten clones.

V loses 6 bases at its end and J loses 4 bases; junction bases beyond the gene matches: 10. CDR1 and CDR2 were assigned from the germline V gene as SGHTA and FQGNSA. The CDR3 covers 16 residues, taking in both the cysteine and the phenylalanine. The DNA shown is the 48-base CDR3, in frame from base 1. The chain joins TRBV7-2 to TRBJ2-2; TRBD1 lines up with 8 middle nucleotides. The sequenced sample consisted of memory CD4+ T cells sorted from a lymph node. The sample's cell subset or site label, in plain terms: memory CD4+ T cells, CD4+CD45RO+CD25-. This clonotype was sampled from a female donor with breast cancer. The CDR3: CASRSGGSGITGELFF. The nucleotide sequence reads as follows: TGTGCCAGCAGGTCAGGGGGCTCGGGCATCACCGGGGAGCTGTTTTTT.